Below are 16 T cell receptor beta chains sequenced from a single sample in a study of blood T cells in healthy people across ages (dated by TCRdb to about 2015). The library was prepared using 5' RACE. TCRdb shows the sequencer as Illumina HiSeq 2500. A second PCR of roughly 6 to 11 cycles was run with a J-beta primer mix and a sample-barcoded 5' primer. TCRdb trimmed public reads at Q25 via fastp, called clones via MiXCR and kept in-frame beta chains. Entries that share a CDR3 protein sequence are merged under the most common genes and DNA. The sample table lists about 800,000 distinct CDR3 sequences, 58% of them with a count of one. The top ten hold around 22% of the sample. The sequencing input was blood. These receptors were taken from a man under 40 in good health.

This rearrangement joins TRBV20-1 to TRBJ2-3; TRBD2 matches 8 bases. The CDR3 extends over 16 amino acids. CDR1 and CDR2 from the germline V gene are DFQATT and SNEGSKA (reference sequence). With 6 bases clipped from V and 3 bases from J, the junction kept 14 bases outside the gene matches. The CDR3 region has the DNA TGCAGTGCCCTTTCAGCGGGAGTCTCTTGGACAGATACGCAGTATTTT. Translating it yields CSALSAGVSWTDTQYF.

The V call is TRBV6-6, the J call TRBJ2-7; the D gene is possibly TRBD1 (6 bases). With 7 bases removed from V and 4 bases from J, the gap between germline ends came to 14 bases. The CDR3 has 13 amino acids. CDR1 is MNHNY and CDR2 is SVGAGI in the germline V gene (reference sequence). The CDR3 loop is CASKEDRGYEQYF. For the CDR3, the DNA is TGTGCCAGCAAAGAGGACAGAGGGTACGAGCAGTACTTC.

The rearrangement joins TRBV2 to TRBJ2-7; TRBD1 matches 7 bases. V lost 6 bases to trimming and J lost 6 bases; unmatched junction nucleotides: 14. From germline, CDR1 is SNHLY and CDR2 FYNNEI. The CDR3 runs to 15 residues. CDR3 bases: TGTGCCAGCAGCTCCGTCCGGGACAGATATTCCGAGCAGTACTTC. Its protein is CASSSVRDRYSEQYF.

This chain joins TRBV28 and TRBJ1-1; D call uncertain. The germline gives CDR1 MDHEN, CDR2 SYDVKM. The CDR3 runs 15 residues. The V and J ends lost 1 base and 8 bases respectively, with 17 bases between them. CDR3 amino acids: CASSLSQPIRTEAFF. CDR3 in DNA: TGTGCCAGCAGTTTATCCCAGCCAATCCGCACGGAAGCTTTCTTT.

This clonotype has more than one count but fewer than ten. The chain has TRBV7-2 and TRBJ2-1; weak D call: TRBD2 (6 bases). Deletions cut 3 bases from V and 4 bases from J, with 10 bases between. The CDR3 runs 14 residues. CDR1 SGHTA and CDR2 FQGNSA come from the germline V gene. The CDR3 sequence: CASSFGGGYNEQFF. CDR3 in DNA: TGTGCCAGCAGCTTCGGGGGAGGATACAATGAGCAGTTCTTC.

This clonotype was observed a handful of times. This rearrangement joins TRBV29-1 to TRBJ2-5; 9 nucleotides match TRBD1. The germline gives CDR1 SQVTM, CDR2 ANQGSEA. V lost 7 bases and J lost 3; bases outside the gene matches: 6. The CDR3 sequence is 13 residues long. The CDR3 spells CSADRGGEETQYF. The CDR3 DNA reads TGCAGCGCTGACAGGGGGGGAGAAGAGACCCAGTACTTC.

This sequence joins TRBV7-2 and TRBJ2-5; D remains unclear. Trimming shortened V by 1 base and J by 7 bases, and 13 bases separated the two germline ends. Per germline, CDR1 SGHTA and CDR2 FQGNSA. The CDR3 loop spans 14 amino acids. DNA for the CDR3: TGTGCCAGCAGCTTAGATTCTGGTATAGGGACCCAGTACTTC. Translating it yields CASSLDSGIGTQYF.

This clonotype turned up a few times. The rearrangement uses TRBV20-1 and TRBJ2-3; D might be TRBD1 or TRBD2, each matching 7 bases. Germline V gene data show CDR1 as DFQATT and CDR2 as SNEGSKA (reference sequence). CDR3 length: 14 amino acids. The ends were cut back, 7 bases at V and 0 bases at J, with 14 bases in the middle. The CDR3 protein is CSGQRDSSTDTQYF. As DNA, the CDR3 is TGCAGTGGGCAGCGGGACAGCAGCACAGATACGCAGTATTTT.

This clonotype has a count of ten or more. One junction end disagrees with the germline gene, perhaps due to a read error. This chain uses TRBV7-2 with TRBJ2-5, with D uncertain. CDR1 and CDR2 (germline): SGHTA, FQGNSA. CDR3 size: 13 residues. The CDR3 DNA is TGCGCCAGCAGCTTGGACCGGCAAGAGACCCAGTACTTC. As protein: CASSLDRQETQYF.

The rearrangement joins TRBV5-6 to TRBJ2-1; D is perhaps TRBD2 (5 bases). CDR3 length equals 14 residues. V lost 3 bases and J lost 5, with 12 bases in between. The germline V gene has CDR1 SGHDT and CDR2 YYEEEE. The CDR3 here is CASSYVGSDNEQFF. The CDR3 DNA reads TGTGCCAGCAGCTATGTAGGGAGTGACAATGAGCAGTTCTTC.

This chain connects TRBV11-3 to TRBJ2-3, with unresolved D. CDR3 size: 13 residues. V dropped 6 bases and J dropped 0 bases, with 7 bases sitting between them. Germline V gene data show CDR1 as SGHNT and CDR2 as YENEEA. In DNA, the CDR3 is TGTGCCAGCAGTTTTCATAGCACAGATACGCAGTATTTT. Protein sequence: CASSFHSTDTQYF.

This sequence joins TRBV7-2 and TRBJ2-1; no reliable D call. The DNA end is more similar to TRBJ2-7, so the J call may be wrong. CDR3 length equals 16 residues. In germline, CDR1 is SGHTA, CDR2 FQGNSA. This CDR3 is CASSLALGPSYNEQYF. In DNA form, the CDR3 reads TGTGCCAGCAGCTTAGCACTTGGCCCATCCTACAATGAGCAGTACTTC.

This clonotype turned up a few times. The V and J genes are TRBV27 and TRBJ2-4; possible D gene TRBD1, 5 bases. Matching the DNA end better, TRBJ2-7 makes the J call doubtful. Germline CDR1 reads MNHEY; CDR2 reads SMNVEV (reference sequence). CDR3 length equals 14 residues. CDR3 in amino acids: CASSLYQGRSEQYF. The CDR3 coding sequence is TGTGCCAGCAGTTTATATCAGGGTAGAAGCGAGCAGTACTTC.

A single count supports this clonotype. V gene TRBV7-9 combines with J gene TRBJ2-1, with 14 bases lining up with TRBD2. This CDR3 region has 17 residues. V shed 5 bases and J 2 bases; nucleotides not matched to a gene: 5. The germline V gene has CDR1 SEHNR and CDR2 FQNEAQ (reference sequence). This chain's CDR3 is CASSPGTSGSTYNEQFF. The CDR3 bases are TGTGCCAGCAGCCCCGGGACTAGCGGGAGTACCTACAATGAGCAGTTCTTC.

The CDR3: CSARDLRSGPGEEQYF. As DNA, the CDR3 is TGCAGTGCTAGAGATCTCCGGAGCGGACCTGGGGAAGAGCAGTACTTC. The chain carries TRBV20-1 and TRBJ2-7; maybe TRBD2 (5 bases). Germline CDR1 is DFQATT and CDR2 is SNEGSKA (reference sequence). This CDR3 comprises 16 residues. Trimming took off 0 bases at V and 7 bases at J, with 22 bases between the two ends.

This chain links TRBV13 with TRBJ2-1; D remains ambiguous. CDR1 is PRHDT and CDR2 is FYEKMQ in the germline V gene (reference sequence). The V end lost 5 bases, the J end lost 9 bases, and 11 bases lay between the germline ends. CDR3 size: 12 residues. CDR3: CASSPRSSEQFF. The CDR3 DNA reads TGTGCCAGCAGCCCTCGCTCTAGTGAGCAGTTCTTC.